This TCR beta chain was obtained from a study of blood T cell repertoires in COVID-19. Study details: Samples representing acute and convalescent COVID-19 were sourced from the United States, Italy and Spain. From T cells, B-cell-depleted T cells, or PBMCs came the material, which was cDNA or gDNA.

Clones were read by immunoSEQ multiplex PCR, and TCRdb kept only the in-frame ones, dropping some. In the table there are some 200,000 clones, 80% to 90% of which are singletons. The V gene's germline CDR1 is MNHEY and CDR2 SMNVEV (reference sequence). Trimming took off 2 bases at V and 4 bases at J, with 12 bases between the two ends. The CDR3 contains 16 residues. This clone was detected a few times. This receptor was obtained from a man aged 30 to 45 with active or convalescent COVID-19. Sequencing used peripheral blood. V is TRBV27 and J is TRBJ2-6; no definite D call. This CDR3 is CASSLRTVSGANVLTF. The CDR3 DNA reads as TGTGCCAGCAGTTTACGCACAGTGTCAGGGGCCAACGTCCTGACTTTC.